This T cell receptor beta chain was identified in a study of response to subunit inactivated influenza vaccine. TCRdb processed the RT-PCR reads anew with MiXCR; each CDR3 protein has one entry. This sample has about 650,000 distinct CDR3 sequences; 14% occur once, and the top ten carry about 7.4%. General study points: Every seasonal influenza vaccination brings in few new T cells, the authors suggested.

This clonotype was counted at least ten times. Its target is not known. V was pared by 6 bases and J by 2 bases, with 8 bases of the junction left unmatched. This CDR3 has 16 amino acids. Sequencing used PBMCs from blood, obtained less than 15 days before vaccination. The source is a man aged 50-59 years who received an inactivated influenza vaccine. This sequence joins TRBV12-3 or TRBV12-4 and TRBJ2-1; TRBD1 aligns across 9 bases. The CDR3 nucleotides read TGTGCCAGCAGGACACGGACAGGGGAAACCTACAATGAGCAGTTCTTC. Translated, it gives CASRTRTGETYNEQFF.